The 6 T cell receptor beta chains below come from one sample, sequenced in a study of cytomegalovirus exposure and HLA in healthy donors. It was with 60 Vbeta and 13 Jbeta primers that the PCR ran. Here immunoSEQ multiplex PCR was the method, and the copy in TCRdb shows in-frame clones only, minus some. The sample contains 85,000 to 100,000 clones, about four fifths of which appear only once. Sequencing used PBMCs. Receptors were obtained from a woman in her thirties or forties in good health and CMV-seropositive.

The chain employs TRBV27 and TRBJ2-1, with 8 bases identical to TRBD2. V lost 1 base, J lost 4 bases, and 3 bases stayed unmatched. CDR1 is MNHEY, CDR2 SMNVEV, per germline (reference sequence). The CDR3 runs 15 residues. CDR3 sequence: CASSLWTSSYNEQFF. CDR3 in DNA: TGTGCCAGCAGTTTATGGACTAGCAGTTACAATGAGCAGTTCTTC.

This chain joins TRBV29-1 and TRBJ1-1; 10 positions agree with TRBD1. From germline, CDR1 is SQVTM and CDR2 ANQGSEA. The J segment lost 5 bases and the V segment lost 1 base, leaving 4 bases of the junction unmatched. The CDR3 length is 14 residues. CDR3: CSVEGDRGDTEAFF. The CDR3 coding sequence is TGCAGCGTTGAAGGGGACAGGGGCGATACTGAAGCTTTCTTT. Combining the CDR3 with reference TRBV29-1 and TRBJ1-1 gives the whole variable domain SAVISQKPSRDICQRGTSLTIQCQVDSQVTMMFWYRQQPGQSLTLIATANQGSEATYESGFVIDKFPISRPNLTFSTLTVSNMSPEDSSIYLCSVEGDRGDTEAFFGQGTRLTVV.

This chain links TRBV28 with TRBJ2-3, with TRBD1 matching over 9 bases. The V gene end was trimmed by 6 bases and the J gene end by 1 base; junction bases not matched to a gene: 11. This CDR3 has 17 amino acids. Germline values: CDR1 MDHEN, CDR2 SYDVKM. The CDR3 bases are TGTGCCAGCAGATCCCTTGGGACAGGGCCCGGCACAGATACGCAGTATTTT. It yields the protein CASRSLGTGPGTDTQYF.

The rearrangement joins TRBV7-2 to TRBJ2-3; the match to TRBD2 covers 8 bases. The CDR3 contains 17 residues. J was trimmed by 0 bases and V by 2 bases; bases with no gene match: 7. Germline CDR1 SGHTA, CDR2 FQGNSA. CDR3: CASSLRSSGYSTDTQYF. CDR3 in DNA: TGTGCCAGCAGCTTAAGGTCTAGCGGGTACAGCACAGATACGCAGTATTTT.

The V call is TRBV6-4, the J call TRBJ1-1, with 8 bases identical to TRBD1. Germline CDR1 and CDR2: MRHNA and SNTAGT. The CDR3 is made up of 15 amino acids. V gave up 5 bases and J gave up 2 bases; unmatched junction bases: 7. The CDR3 bases are TGTGCCAGCAGTCCCGGGACAGGAGTTAACACTGAAGCTTTCTTT. This codes for CASSPGTGVNTEAFF.

This clone has more than one count but fewer than ten. This rearrangement joins TRBV30 to TRBJ2-2, with D tentatively TRBD1 (6 bases). The V gene lost 2 bases and the J gene lost 3 bases, with 13 bases spanning the gap. The V gene's germline CDR1 is GTSNPN and CDR2 SVGIG (reference sequence). The CDR3 extends over 15 amino acids. CDR3 region: CAWSSKDRDTGELFF. CDR3 in DNA: TGTGCCTGGAGTTCGAAGGACAGAGACACCGGGGAGCTGTTTTTT.